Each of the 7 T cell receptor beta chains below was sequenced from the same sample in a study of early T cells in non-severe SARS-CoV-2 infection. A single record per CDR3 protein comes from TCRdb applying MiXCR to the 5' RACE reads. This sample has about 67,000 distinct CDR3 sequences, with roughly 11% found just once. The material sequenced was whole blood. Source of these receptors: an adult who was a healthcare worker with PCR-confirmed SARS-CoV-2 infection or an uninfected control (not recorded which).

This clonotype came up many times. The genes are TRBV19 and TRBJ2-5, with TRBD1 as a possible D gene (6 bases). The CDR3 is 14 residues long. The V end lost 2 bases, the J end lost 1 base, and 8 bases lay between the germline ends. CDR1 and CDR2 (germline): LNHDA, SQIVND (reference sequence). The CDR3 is CASSIIGGQETQYF. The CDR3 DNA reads TGTGCCAGTAGTATAATAGGGGGCCAAGAGACCCAGTACTTC.

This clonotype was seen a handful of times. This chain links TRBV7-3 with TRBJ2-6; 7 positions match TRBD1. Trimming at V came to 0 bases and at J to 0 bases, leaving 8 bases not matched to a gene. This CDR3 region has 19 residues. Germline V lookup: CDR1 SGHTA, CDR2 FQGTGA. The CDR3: CASSLTRQGIGSGANVLTF. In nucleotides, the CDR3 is TGTGCCAGCAGCTTAACCCGACAGGGAATAGGCTCTGGGGCCAACGTCCTGACTTTC.

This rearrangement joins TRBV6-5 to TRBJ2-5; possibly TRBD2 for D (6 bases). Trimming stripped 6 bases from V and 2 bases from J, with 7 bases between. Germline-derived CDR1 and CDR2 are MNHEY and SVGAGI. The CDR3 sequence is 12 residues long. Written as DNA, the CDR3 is TGTGCCAGCAGGCGGGGTCAAGAGACCCAGTACTTC. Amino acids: CASRRGQETQYF.

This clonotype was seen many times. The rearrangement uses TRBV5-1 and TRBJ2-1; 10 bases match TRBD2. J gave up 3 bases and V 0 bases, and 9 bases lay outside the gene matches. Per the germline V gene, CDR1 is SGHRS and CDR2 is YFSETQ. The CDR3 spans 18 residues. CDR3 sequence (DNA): TGCGCCAGCAGCTTGGGACGGGGAACTAGCGGGGACTACAATGAGCAGTTCTTC. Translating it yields CASSLGRGTSGDYNEQFF.

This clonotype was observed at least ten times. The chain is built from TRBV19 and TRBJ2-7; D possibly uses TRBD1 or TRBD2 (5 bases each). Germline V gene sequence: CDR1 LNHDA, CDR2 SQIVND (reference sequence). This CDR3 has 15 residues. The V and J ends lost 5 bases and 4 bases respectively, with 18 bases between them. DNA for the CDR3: TGTGCCAGTAGTCCCGGGACGGAGCTGCGGTACGAGCAGTACTTC. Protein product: CASSPGTELRYEQYF.

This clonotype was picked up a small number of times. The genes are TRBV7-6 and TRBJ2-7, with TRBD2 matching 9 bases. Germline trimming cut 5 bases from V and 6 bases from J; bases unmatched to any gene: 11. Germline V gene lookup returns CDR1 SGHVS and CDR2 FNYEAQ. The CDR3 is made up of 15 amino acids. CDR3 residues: CASSPQLGREGEQYF. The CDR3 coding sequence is TGTGCCAGCAGCCCACAATTGGGGCGGGAGGGCGAGCAGTACTTC.

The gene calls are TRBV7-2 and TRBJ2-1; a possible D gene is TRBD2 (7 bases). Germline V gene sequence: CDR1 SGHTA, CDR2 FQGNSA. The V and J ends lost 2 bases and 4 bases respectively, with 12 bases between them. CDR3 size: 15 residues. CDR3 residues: CASSLRRGPYNEQFF. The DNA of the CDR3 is TGTGCCAGCAGCTTAAGGCGGGGGCCATACAATGAGCAGTTCTTC. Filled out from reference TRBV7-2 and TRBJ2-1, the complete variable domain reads GAGVSQSPSNKVTEKGKDVELRCDPISGHTALYWYRQSLGQGLEFLIYFQGNSAPDKSGLPSDRFSAERTGGSVSTLTIQRTQQEDSAVYLCASSLRRGPYNEQFFGPGTRLTVL.